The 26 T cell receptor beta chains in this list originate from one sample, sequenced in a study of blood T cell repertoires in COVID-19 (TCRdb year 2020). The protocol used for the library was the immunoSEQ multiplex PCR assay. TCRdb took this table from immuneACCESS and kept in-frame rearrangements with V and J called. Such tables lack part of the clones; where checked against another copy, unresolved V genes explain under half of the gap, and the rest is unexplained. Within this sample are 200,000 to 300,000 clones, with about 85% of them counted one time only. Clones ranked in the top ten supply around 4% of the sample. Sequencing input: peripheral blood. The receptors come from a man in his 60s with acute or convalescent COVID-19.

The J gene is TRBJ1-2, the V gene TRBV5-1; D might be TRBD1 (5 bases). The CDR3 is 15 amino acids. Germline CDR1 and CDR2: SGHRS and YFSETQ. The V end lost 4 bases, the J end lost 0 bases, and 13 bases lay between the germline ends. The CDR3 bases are TGCGCCAGCAGCATGTACACGACAGCTAACTATGGCTACACCTTC. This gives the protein CASSMYTTANYGYTF.

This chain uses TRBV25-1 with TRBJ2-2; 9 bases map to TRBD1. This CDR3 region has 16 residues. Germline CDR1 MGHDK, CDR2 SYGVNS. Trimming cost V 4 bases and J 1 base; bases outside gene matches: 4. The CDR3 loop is CASSGWGQGNTGELFF. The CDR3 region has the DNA TGTGCCAGCAGTGGATGGGGACAGGGGAACACCGGGGAGCTGTTTTTT.

CDR3 protein: CASSTNRGTEAFF. In DNA form, the CDR3 reads TGTGCCAGTAGTACAAACAGGGGAACTGAAGCTTTCTTT. The chain has TRBV19 and TRBJ1-1; 7 positions agree with TRBD1. The CDR3 has 13 residues. With V trimmed by 4 bases and J by 5 bases, 4 bases remained unmatched. The germline V gene has CDR1 LNHDA and CDR2 SQIVND (reference sequence). The whole variable domain, remainder taken from reference TRBV19 and TRBJ1-1, is DGGITQSPKYLFRKEGQNVTLSCEQNLNHDAMYWYRQDPGQGLRLIYYSQIVNDFQKGDIAEGYSVSREKKESFPLTVTSAQKNPTAFYLCASSTNRGTEAFFGQGTRLTVV.

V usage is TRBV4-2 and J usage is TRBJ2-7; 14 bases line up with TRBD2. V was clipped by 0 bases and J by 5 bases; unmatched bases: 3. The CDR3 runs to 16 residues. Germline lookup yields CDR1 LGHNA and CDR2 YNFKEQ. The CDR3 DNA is TGTGCCAGCAGCCAAGATGGGACTAGCGGGAGTAACGAGCAGTACTTC. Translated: CASSQDGTSGSNEQYF.

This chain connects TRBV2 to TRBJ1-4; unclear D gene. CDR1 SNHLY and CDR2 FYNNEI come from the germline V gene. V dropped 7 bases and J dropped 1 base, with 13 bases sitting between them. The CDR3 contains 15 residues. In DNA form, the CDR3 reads TGTGCCAGCAATCGGGAAGCAGGAACTAATGAAAAACTGTTTTTT. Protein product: CASNREAGTNEKLFF.

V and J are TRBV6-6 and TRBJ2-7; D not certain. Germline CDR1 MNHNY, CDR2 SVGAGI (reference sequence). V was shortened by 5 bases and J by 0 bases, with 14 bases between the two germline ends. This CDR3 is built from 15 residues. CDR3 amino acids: CASSGVQSSSYEQYF. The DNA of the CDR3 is TGTGCCAGCAGTGGCGTACAGAGTAGCTCCTACGAGCAGTACTTC.

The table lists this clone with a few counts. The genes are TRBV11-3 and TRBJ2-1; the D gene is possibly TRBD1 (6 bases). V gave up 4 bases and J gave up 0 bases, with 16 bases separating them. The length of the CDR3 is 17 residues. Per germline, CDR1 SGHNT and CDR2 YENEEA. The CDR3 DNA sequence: TGTGCCAGCAGCTCACAAACAGGGCCGAGCTCCTACAATGAGCAGTTCTTC. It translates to CASSSQTGPSSYNEQFF.

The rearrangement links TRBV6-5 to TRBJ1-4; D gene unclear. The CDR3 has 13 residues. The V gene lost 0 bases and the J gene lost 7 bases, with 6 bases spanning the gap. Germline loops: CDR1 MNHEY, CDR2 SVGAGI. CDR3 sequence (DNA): TGTGCCAGCAGTTACTCGTATCTTGAAAAACTGTTTTTT. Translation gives CASSYSYLEKLFF.

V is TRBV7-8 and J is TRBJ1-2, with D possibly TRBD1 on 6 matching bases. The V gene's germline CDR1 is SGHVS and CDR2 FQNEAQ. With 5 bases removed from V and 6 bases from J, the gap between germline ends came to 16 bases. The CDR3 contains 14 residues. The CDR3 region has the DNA TGTGCCAGCAGCGCCAAGGGGGGGTTTGATGGCTACACCTTC. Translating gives CASSAKGGFDGYTF.

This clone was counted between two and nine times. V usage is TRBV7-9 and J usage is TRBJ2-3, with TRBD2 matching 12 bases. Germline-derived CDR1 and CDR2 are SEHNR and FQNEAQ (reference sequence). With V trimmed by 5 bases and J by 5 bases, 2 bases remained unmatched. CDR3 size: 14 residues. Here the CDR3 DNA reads TGTGCCAGCAGCCCGGGACTAGCGGGAGATACGCAGTATTTT. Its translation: CASSPGLAGDTQYF.

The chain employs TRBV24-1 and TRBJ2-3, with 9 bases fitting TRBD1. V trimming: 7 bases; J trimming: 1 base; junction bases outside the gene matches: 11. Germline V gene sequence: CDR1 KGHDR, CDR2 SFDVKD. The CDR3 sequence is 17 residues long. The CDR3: CATSEKTGGAGTDTQYF. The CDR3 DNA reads TGTGCCACCAGCGAAAAAACAGGGGGCGCCGGCACAGATACGCAGTATTTT.

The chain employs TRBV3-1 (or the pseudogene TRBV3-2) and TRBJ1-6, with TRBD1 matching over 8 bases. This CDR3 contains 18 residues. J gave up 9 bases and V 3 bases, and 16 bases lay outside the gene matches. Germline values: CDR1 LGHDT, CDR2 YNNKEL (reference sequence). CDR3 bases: TGTGCCAGCAGCCAGACAGGGGCCACTAGGGCTCGCGGTTCACCCCTCCACTTT. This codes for CASSQTGATRARGSPLHF.

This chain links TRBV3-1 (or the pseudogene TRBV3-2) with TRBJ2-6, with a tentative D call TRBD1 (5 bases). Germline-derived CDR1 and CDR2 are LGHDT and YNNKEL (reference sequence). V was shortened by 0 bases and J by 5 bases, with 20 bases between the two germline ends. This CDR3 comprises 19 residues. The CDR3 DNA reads TGTGCCAGCAGCCAAGACAGGGATTTACGAGTAGCCTGGGCCAACGTCCTGACTTTC. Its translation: CASSQDRDLRVAWANVLTF.

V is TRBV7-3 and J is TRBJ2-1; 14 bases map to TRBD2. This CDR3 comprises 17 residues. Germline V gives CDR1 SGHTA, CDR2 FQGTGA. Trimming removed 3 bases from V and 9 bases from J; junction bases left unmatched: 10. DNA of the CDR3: TGTGCCAGCAGCTTTTTCGCCGGGACTAGCGGGAGCGGTGAGCAGTTCTTC. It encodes CASSFFAGTSGSGEQFF.

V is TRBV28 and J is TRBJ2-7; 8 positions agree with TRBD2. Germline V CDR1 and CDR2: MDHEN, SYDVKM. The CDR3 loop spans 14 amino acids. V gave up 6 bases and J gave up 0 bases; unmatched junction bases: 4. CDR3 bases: TGTGCCAGCAGGAGCGGGAGAGGCTCCTACGAGCAGTACTTC. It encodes CASRSGRGSYEQYF.

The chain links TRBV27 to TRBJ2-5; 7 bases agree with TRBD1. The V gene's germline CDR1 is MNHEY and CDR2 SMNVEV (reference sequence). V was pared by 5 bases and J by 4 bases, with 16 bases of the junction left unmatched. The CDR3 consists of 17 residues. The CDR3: CASSPISTGEDGETQYF. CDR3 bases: TGTGCCAGCAGTCCTATTTCTACAGGGGAAGATGGAGAGACCCAGTACTTC.

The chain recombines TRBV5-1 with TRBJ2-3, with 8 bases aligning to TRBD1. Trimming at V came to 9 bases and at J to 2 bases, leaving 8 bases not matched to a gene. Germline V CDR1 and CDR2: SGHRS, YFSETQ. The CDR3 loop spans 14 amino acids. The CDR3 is CATKTGANTDTQYF. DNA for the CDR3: TGCGCCACGAAGACAGGGGCTAACACAGATACGCAGTATTTT.

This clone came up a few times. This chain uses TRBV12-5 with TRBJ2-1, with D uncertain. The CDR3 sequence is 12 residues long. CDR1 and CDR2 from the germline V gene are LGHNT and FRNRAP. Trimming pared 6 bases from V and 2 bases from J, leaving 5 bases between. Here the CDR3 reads CASGRTYNEQFF. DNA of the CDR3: TGTGCTAGTGGCCGTACCTACAATGAGCAGTTCTTC.

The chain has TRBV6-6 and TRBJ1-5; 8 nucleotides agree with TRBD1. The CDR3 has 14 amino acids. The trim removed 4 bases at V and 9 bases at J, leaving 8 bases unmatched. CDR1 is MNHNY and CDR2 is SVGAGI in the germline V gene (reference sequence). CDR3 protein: CASSFDRGLWPQHF. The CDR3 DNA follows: TGTGCCAGCAGTTTTGACAGGGGCCTTTGGCCCCAGCATTTT.

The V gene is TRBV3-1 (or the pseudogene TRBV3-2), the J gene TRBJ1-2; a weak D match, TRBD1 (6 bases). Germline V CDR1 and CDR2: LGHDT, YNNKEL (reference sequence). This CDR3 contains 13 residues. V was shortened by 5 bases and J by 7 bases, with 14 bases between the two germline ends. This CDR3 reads CASSFTGLSGYTF. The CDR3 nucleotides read TGTGCCAGCAGCTTTACAGGGTTGAGTGGCTACACCTTC.

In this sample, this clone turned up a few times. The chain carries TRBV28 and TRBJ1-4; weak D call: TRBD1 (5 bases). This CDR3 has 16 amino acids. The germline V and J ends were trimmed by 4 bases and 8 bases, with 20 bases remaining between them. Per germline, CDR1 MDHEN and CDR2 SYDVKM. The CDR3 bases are TGTGCCAGCAGTTCTAATCAGGGTTCGCGCGGAGAAAAACTGTTTTTT. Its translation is CASSSNQGSRGEKLFF.

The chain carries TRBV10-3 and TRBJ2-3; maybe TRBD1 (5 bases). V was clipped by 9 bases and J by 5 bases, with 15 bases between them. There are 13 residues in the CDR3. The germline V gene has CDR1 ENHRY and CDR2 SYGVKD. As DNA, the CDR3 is TGTGCCATATCAGGTCGTCAGGGAGATACGCAGTATTTT. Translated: CAISGRQGDTQYF.

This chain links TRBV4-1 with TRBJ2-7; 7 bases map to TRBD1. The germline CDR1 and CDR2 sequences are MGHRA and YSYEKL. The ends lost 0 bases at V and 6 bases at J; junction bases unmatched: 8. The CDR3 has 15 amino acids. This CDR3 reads CASSQDATGRGEQYF. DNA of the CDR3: TGCGCCAGCAGCCAAGACGCGACAGGGAGAGGCGAGCAGTACTTC.

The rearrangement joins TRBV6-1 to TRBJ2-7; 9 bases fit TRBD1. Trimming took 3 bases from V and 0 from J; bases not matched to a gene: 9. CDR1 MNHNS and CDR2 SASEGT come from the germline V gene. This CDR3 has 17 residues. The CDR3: CASSEWTGVLDSYEQYF. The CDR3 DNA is TGTGCCAGCAGTGAGTGGACAGGGGTTTTGGACTCCTACGAGCAGTACTTC.

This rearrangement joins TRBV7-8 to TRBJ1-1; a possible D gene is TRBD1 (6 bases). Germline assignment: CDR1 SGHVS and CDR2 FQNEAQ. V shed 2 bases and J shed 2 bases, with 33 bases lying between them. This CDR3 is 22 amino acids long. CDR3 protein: CASSLRAWTVTANHEGNTEAFF. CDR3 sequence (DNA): TGTGCCAGCAGCTTAAGAGCGTGGACAGTTACAGCGAATCACGAGGGAAACACTGAAGCTTTCTTT.

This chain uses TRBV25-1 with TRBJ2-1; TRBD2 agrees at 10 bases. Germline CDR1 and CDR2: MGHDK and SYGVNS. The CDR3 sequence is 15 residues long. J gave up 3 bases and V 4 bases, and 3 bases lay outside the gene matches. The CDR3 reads CASSVGTSDYNEQFF. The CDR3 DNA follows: TGTGCCAGCAGTGTCGGGACTAGCGACTACAATGAGCAGTTCTTC.